Below, 2 T cell receptor beta chains from the same sample are listed, as sequenced in a study of cytomegalovirus exposure and HLA in healthy donors. In the PCR, 60 Vbeta and 13 Jbeta primers were used. Measured with immunoSEQ multiplex PCR; TCRdb has only the in-frame clones, and not every one. Among around 100,000 clones listed, around 75% were seen once. What was sequenced was PBMCs. These receptors all stem from a woman aged 30 to 39 in good health and CMV-seronegative.

The rearrangement links TRBV30 to TRBJ2-2, with 11 bases aligning to TRBD1. The CDR3 is 15 residues long. V lost 4 bases, J lost 8 bases, and 9 bases stayed unmatched. Germline values: CDR1 GTSNPN, CDR2 SVGIG (reference sequence). CDR3 nucleotide sequence: TGTGCCTGGAAGGGGACAGGGGGTTTCGGAGGGGAGCTGTTTTTT. This sequence encodes CAWKGTGGFGGELFF.

This clone was recorded a few times. The J gene is TRBJ1-5, the V gene TRBV10-3; the match to TRBD1 covers 8 bases. CDR3 length: 15 amino acids. Germline CDR1 and CDR2: ENHRY and SYGVKD. The V segment lost 6 bases and the J segment 6 bases; nucleotides outside the gene matches: 10. In nucleotides, the CDR3 is TGTGCCATCAGCGGTGGGACAGGTGGAGGTCAGCCCCAGCATTTT. Translation gives CAISGGTGGGQPQHF.